The 32 T cell receptor beta chains below all came from one sample that was sequenced in a study of T cells after yellow fever vaccination. Via MiXCR, TCRdb re-called the 5' RACE reads, giving one row per CDR3 protein. Here the sample spans around 600,000 distinct CDR3 sequences, over 9% being singletons. The sample was PBMCs, taken on the day of the yellow fever booster vaccination. These receptors originate from a man aged 25-45 years who received the YFV17D yellow fever vaccine.

This clonotype was seen at least ten times. The gene calls are TRBV2 and TRBJ2-5; no definite D call. V was clipped by 6 bases and J by 3 bases, with 11 bases between them. Germline CDR1 SNHLY, CDR2 FYNNEI. CDR3 length: 13 amino acids. CDR3: CASSLTLEETQYF. The CDR3 coding sequence is TGTGCCAGCAGCCTAACGCTTGAAGAGACCCAGTACTTC.

Only a few counts were recorded for this clonotype. J is TRBJ2-7 and V is TRBV6-5, with 8 bases lining up with TRBD2. The CDR3 contains 15 residues. Losses at the gene ends were 4 bases for V and 0 bases for J; bases not matched to a gene: 5. CDR1 is MNHEY, CDR2 SVGAGI, per germline. CDR3: CASSSRGGSSYEQYF. The CDR3 DNA follows: TGTGCCAGCAGTTCACGGGGGGGGAGCTCCTACGAGCAGTACTTC.

This rearrangement joins TRBV30 to TRBJ1-6, with D uncertain. The CDR3 spans 12 residues. Per germline, CDR1 GTSNPN and CDR2 SVGIG (reference sequence). The V end lost 3 bases, the J end lost 6 bases, and 6 bases lay between the germline ends. The CDR3 region has the DNA TGTGCCTGGAGGGTCCCTAATTCACCCCTCCACTTT. It encodes CAWRVPNSPLHF.

As for this clonotype: At one boundary the junction diverges from the germline segment, which might be a read error. The rearrangement uses TRBV12-5 and TRBJ2-7; D unresolved. Germline V gene data show CDR1 as LGHNT and CDR2 as FRNRAP. This CDR3 has 11 residues. This chain's CDR3 is CASGPSHEQYF. Here the CDR3 DNA reads TGTGCTAGTGGTCCCTCCCACGAGCAGTACTTC.

This clonotype was observed a handful of times. The J gene is TRBJ1-4, the V gene TRBV6-1; tentatively, D is TRBD1 (5 bases). Germline V gene data show CDR1 as MNHNS and CDR2 as SASEGT. There are 14 residues in the CDR3. Trimming removed 5 bases at V and 6 bases at J, with 13 bases between. The CDR3 DNA is TGTGCCAGCAGTAAGCGAGGAGGGGATGAAAAACTGTTTTTT. This encodes CASSKRGGDEKLFF.

In this sample, this clonotype turned up a few times. This chain connects TRBV6-1 to TRBJ2-1; D uncertain. Trimming left V 8 bases short and J 4 bases short, with 15 bases between. Germline loops: CDR1 MNHNS, CDR2 SASEGT. This CDR3 comprises 14 residues. CDR3 DNA sequence: TGTGCCAGCCAGGACGTAGGGAATTACAATGAGCAGTTCTTC. Amino acids: CASQDVGNYNEQFF.

The chain employs TRBV11-1 and TRBJ1-1; D is perhaps TRBD1 (6 bases). Trimming took off 10 bases at V and 4 bases at J, with 16 bases between the two ends. Germline assignment: CDR1 SGHAT and CDR2 FQDESV (reference sequence). The CDR3 sequence is 13 residues long. Written as DNA, the CDR3 is TGTGCCATAAGGAGGGGGGCTGGCACTGAAGCTTTCTTT. This gives the protein CAIRRGAGTEAFF.

Only one count was recorded for this clonotype. The CDR3 here is CAWSSFRETAGHANTGELFF. The CDR3 DNA is TGTGCCTGGAGTTCTTTCAGGGAAACAGCGGGACACGCGAACACCGGGGAGCTGTTTTTT. This chain connects TRBV30 to TRBJ2-2; a weak D match, TRBD2 (7 bases). CDR3 length equals 20 residues. CDR1 is GTSNPN and CDR2 is SVGIG in the germline V gene (reference sequence). With 2 bases removed from V and 0 bases from J, the gap between germline ends came to 25 bases.

The CDR3 DNA is TGTGCCAGCAAAACCGGGACACATAACACCGGGGAGCTGTTTTTT. It is translated as CASKTGTHNTGELFF. The rearrangement joins TRBV28 to TRBJ2-2; D possibly corresponds to TRBD1 (6 bases). CDR3 length equals 15 residues. Trimming cost V 7 bases and J 2 bases, with 14 bases left between them. Germline V gene sequence: CDR1 MDHEN, CDR2 SYDVKM.

In this sample, this clonotype turned up many times. The V call is TRBV6-5, the J call TRBJ2-5; D is possibly TRBD2 (6 bases). CDR3 length: 12 amino acids. Per the germline V gene, CDR1 is MNHEY and CDR2 is SVGAGI. Trimming removed 7 bases from V and 5 bases from J, with 11 bases in between. CDR3: CASKAGRETQYF. In nucleotides, the CDR3 is TGTGCCAGCAAGGCGGGGAGGGAGACCCAGTACTTC.

This clonotype was counted at least ten times. The gene calls are TRBV5-1 and TRBJ2-3; D call uncertain. CDR1 is SGHRS and CDR2 is YFSETQ in the germline V gene. The CDR3 totals 15 residues. V lost 2 bases and J lost 0, with 10 bases in between. The CDR3 region has the DNA TGCGCCAGCAGCTTTAAGGGCAGTAGCACAGATACGCAGTATTTT. Its translation: CASSFKGSSTDTQYF.

The chain uses TRBV5-4 and TRBJ2-7; possible D gene TRBD2, 5 bases. Trimming cost V 4 bases and J 4 bases, with 15 bases left between them. Per germline, CDR1 SGHNT and CDR2 YYREEE (reference sequence). The CDR3 is made up of 14 amino acids. The CDR3 region is CASSIGPRGYEQYF. The CDR3 nucleotides read TGTGCCAGCAGCATCGGTCCCAGAGGGTACGAGCAGTACTTC.

The chain carries TRBV28 and TRBJ2-7, with 9 bases fitting TRBD2. The CDR3 sequence is 15 residues long. V lost 6 bases to trimming and J lost 6 bases; unmatched junction nucleotides: 12. The germline CDR1 and CDR2 sequences are MDHEN and SYDVKM. CDR3: CASSPVAGGLLEQYF. In DNA form, the CDR3 reads TGTGCCAGCAGCCCAGTTGCGGGAGGGCTCCTCGAGCAGTACTTC.

V usage is TRBV4-1 and J usage is TRBJ2-7; D is possibly TRBD2 (6 bases). The germline CDR1 and CDR2 sequences are MGHRA and YSYEKL. Trimming took off 0 bases at V and 3 bases at J, with 12 bases between the two ends. The CDR3 contains 15 residues. The CDR3 sequence: CASSQEAGTNYEQYF. The DNA for the CDR3 is TGCGCCAGCAGCCAAGAGGCGGGGACGAACTACGAGCAGTACTTC.

This clonotype was counted many times. The V gene is TRBV12-3 or TRBV12-4, the J gene TRBJ2-1; 12 nucleotides agree with TRBD2. The CDR3 length is 15 residues. With V trimmed by 5 bases and J by 10 bases, 9 bases remained unmatched. CDR3 in amino acids: CASSQRLAGVGEQFF. CDR3 in DNA: TGTGCCAGCAGTCAACGACTAGCGGGAGTCGGGGAGCAGTTCTTC.

This clonotype was counted ten times or more. The J gene is TRBJ2-5, the V gene TRBV15, with 7 bases identical to TRBD1. Per germline, CDR1 LNHNV and CDR2 YYDKDF (reference sequence). The CDR3 is 15 amino acids. Trimming at V came to 0 bases and at J to 5 bases, leaving 6 bases not matched to a gene. In DNA, the CDR3 is TGTGCCACCAGCAGAGATGCGGAGACAGGGGAGACCCAGTACTTC. It encodes CATSRDAETGETQYF.

About this clonotype: Sequence at one end of the junction differs from germline and may be a read error. The rearrangement joins TRBV7-2 to TRBJ2-2; D may correspond to TRBD1 or TRBD2 (6 bases each). The CDR3 length is 16 residues. CDR1 SGHTA and CDR2 FQGNSA come from the germline V gene. The CDR3 coding sequence is TGTGCCAGCAGCTTAGAAGGGGGGCTGAACACCTGGGAGCTGTTTTTT. As protein: CASSLEGGLNTWELFF.

V gene TRBV28 combines with J gene TRBJ2-3; D gene uncertain. This CDR3 region has 13 residues. Trimming stripped 6 bases from V and 2 bases from J, with 9 bases between. The germline gives CDR1 MDHEN, CDR2 SYDVKM. CDR3 nucleotides: TGTGCCAGCAGCCCCGTAATCACAGATACGCAGTATTTT. Residues: CASSPVITDTQYF.

This clonotype has more than one count but fewer than ten. The rearrangement links TRBV20-1 to TRBJ1-5; 8 nucleotides agree with TRBD1. This CDR3 is 14 amino acids long. Germline CDR1 reads DFQATT; CDR2 reads SNEGSKA (reference sequence). Losses at the gene ends were 7 bases for V and 6 bases for J; bases not matched to a gene: 11. The CDR3: CSVSIGQGRQPQHF. The CDR3 DNA reads TGCAGTGTCTCGATAGGACAGGGCCGTCAGCCCCAGCATTTT.

In this sample, this clonotype turned up a few times. The chain's CDR3 is CASSLAATLNTEAFF. The CDR3, as DNA: TGCGCCAGCAGCTTGGCCGCAACATTGAACACTGAAGCTTTCTTT. The chain joins TRBV5-1 to TRBJ1-1; D remains ambiguous. CDR1 and CDR2 from the germline V gene are SGHRS and YFSETQ. This CDR3 has 15 residues. V was cut by 0 bases and J by 0 bases, with 9 bases left in between.

The rearrangement links TRBV12-3 or TRBV12-4 to TRBJ2-7; possibly TRBD2 for D (6 bases). This CDR3 comprises 14 residues. The germline V and J ends were trimmed by 7 bases and 4 bases, with 17 bases remaining between them. Written as DNA, the CDR3 is TGTGCCAGCAATTCGCACGGGAGTGAGTACGAGCAGTACTTC. This translates into CASNSHGSEYEQYF.

Turning to this clonotype: A read error may account for a junction end that differs from germline. The chain uses TRBV5-5 and TRBJ1-4; D perhaps matches TRBD1 (5 bases). CDR1 is SGHKS, CDR2 YYEKEE, per germline (reference sequence). CDR3 length: 11 residues. The CDR3 loop is CTSSLGTLLFF. The CDR3 DNA reads TGTACCAGCAGCTTGGGGACCCTACTGTTTTTT.

The J gene is TRBJ2-3, the V gene TRBV7-3, with a weak D call TRBD2 (6 bases). Germline V gene data show CDR1 as SGHTA and CDR2 as FQGTGA. This CDR3 region has 15 residues. The germline V and J ends were trimmed by 5 bases and 0 bases, with 12 bases remaining between them. Here the CDR3 reads CASSPSGWSTDTQYF. The CDR3 DNA is TGTGCCAGCAGCCCGAGCGGGTGGAGCACAGATACGCAGTATTTT.

The chain is built from TRBV11-1 and TRBJ2-1; TRBD2 aligns across 9 bases. V was clipped by 0 bases and J by 0 bases; unmatched bases: 9. Germline CDR1 and CDR2: SGHAT and FQDESV (reference sequence). The CDR3 covers 19 residues. The CDR3 loop reads CASSLAPWVAGASYNEQFF. In DNA, the CDR3 is TGTGCCAGCAGCTTAGCCCCTTGGGTAGCGGGAGCCTCCTACAATGAGCAGTTCTTC.

The chain couples TRBV20-1 to TRBJ2-7, with 13 bases matching TRBD2. V lost 5 bases, J lost 4 bases, and 2 bases stayed unmatched. The CDR3 is made up of 13 amino acids. Germline lookup yields CDR1 DFQATT and CDR2 SNEGSKA (reference sequence). CDR3 sequence reads: CSAVTSGRYEQYF. The CDR3 nucleotides read TGCAGTGCTGTGACTAGCGGGAGGTACGAGCAGTACTTC.

In its sample, this clonotype was seen a few times. The V gene is TRBV18, the J gene TRBJ2-2; unclear D gene. CDR3 size: 16 residues. CDR1 and CDR2 from the germline V gene are KGHSH and LQKENI. The germline V and J ends were trimmed by 4 bases and 0 bases, with 12 bases remaining between them. CDR3 nucleotides: TGTGCCAGCTCACGTTCACTGGACGCGAACACCGGGGAGCTGTTTTTT. As protein: CASSRSLDANTGELFF.

This clonotype came up many times. CDR3 nucleotides: TGTGCCAGCAGCTCTGTCAGGGGACCAAACAATGAGCAGTTCTTC. Translation: CASSSVRGPNNEQFF. The chain recombines TRBV11-2 with TRBJ2-1; D perhaps matches TRBD1 (6 bases). This CDR3 contains 15 residues. Germline V gene sequence: CDR1 SGHAT, CDR2 FQNNGV. With 4 bases removed from V and 5 bases from J, the gap between germline ends came to 15 bases.

This clonotype was picked up many times. This chain connects TRBV9 to TRBJ2-3; TRBD2 matches 10 bases. The CDR3 is 15 amino acids. CDR1 SGDLS and CDR2 YYNGEE come from the germline V gene. V was pared by 2 bases and J by 4 bases, with 4 bases of the junction left unmatched. The CDR3, as DNA: TGTGCCAGCAGCGTGAGCGGGAGGGCCGCAGATACGCAGTATTTT. Encoded protein: CASSVSGRAADTQYF.

This clonotype showed up just a few times. J is TRBJ2-7 and V is TRBV28; D is perhaps TRBD1 or TRBD2 (5 bases each). V lost 5 bases and J 3 bases, leaving 17 bases between the germline ends. This CDR3 is built from 15 residues. Germline V gene data show CDR1 as MDHEN and CDR2 as SYDVKM. For the CDR3, the DNA is TGTGCCAGCAGTACAACCGGGACCAGAATCTACGAGCAGTACTTC. It codes for CASSTTGTRIYEQYF.

This clonotype was counted many times. A read error may account for a junction end that differs from germline. The CDR3 spells CASSFSGSYVQYF. The CDR3 region has the DNA TGTGCCAGCAGTTTTAGCGGGTCCTACGTGCAGTACTTC. The gene calls are TRBV14 and TRBJ2-7, with 7 bases aligning to TRBD2. Germline V gene sequence: CDR1 SGHDN, CDR2 FVKESK. The CDR3 is made up of 13 amino acids.

The rearrangement joins TRBV6-2 or TRBV6-3 to TRBJ2-1, with D possibly TRBD1 on 5 matching bases. V was shortened by 10 bases and J by 6 bases, with 13 bases between the two germline ends. CDR3 size: 12 residues. Germline CDR1 reads MNHEY; CDR2 reads SVGEGT. The CDR3 region is CATFDRINEQFF. CDR3 bases: TGTGCCACCTTTGACAGAATCAATGAGCAGTTCTTC.

This clonotype has more than one count but fewer than ten. The genes are TRBV20-1 and TRBJ2-3, with TRBD2 matching 11 bases. Germline lookup yields CDR1 DFQATT and CDR2 SNEGSKA (reference sequence). V was clipped by 5 bases and J by 4 bases; unmatched bases: 2. This CDR3 comprises 13 residues. The CDR3 bases are TGCAGTGCTCTTAGCGGGAGGGCAGATACGCAGTATTTT. Residues: CSALSGRADTQYF.